These 25 T cell receptor beta chains share one sample of origin, sequenced in a study of technical replicates of blood from a few donors. The method was immunoSEQ multiplex PCR; TCRdb's version includes in-frame clones alone and lacks a portion of them. The sample yields 75,000 or so clones, approximately 93% seen once. The sample was T cells isolated from PBMCs. Receptors originate from a human donor in good health.

The chain has TRBV9 and TRBJ2-5; 9 bases are a match to TRBD2. The CDR3 contains 15 residues. CDR1 SGDLS and CDR2 YYNGEE come from the germline V gene. The V and J ends lost 3 bases and 5 bases, in that order; junction bases with no gene match: 8. The chain's CDR3 is CASSGGGRALETQYF. The CDR3 DNA is TGTGCCAGCAGCGGAGGCGGGAGGGCCCTGGAGACCCAGTACTTC.

This clone appeared a single time. The chain is built from TRBV6-5 and TRBJ2-7; 8 bases map to TRBD1. The germline V gene encodes CDR1 MNHEY and CDR2 SVGAGI. V was clipped by 4 bases and J by 4 bases; unmatched bases: 6. The CDR3 is 14 residues long. The CDR3 spells CASSSGRGRYEQYF. The CDR3 region has the DNA TGTGCCAGCAGTTCAGGCAGGGGGCGGTACGAGCAGTACTTC.

V gene TRBV27 combines with J gene TRBJ2-7, with TRBD1 as a possible D gene (6 bases). The CDR3 loop spans 13 amino acids. The V end was cut by 2 bases, the J end by 5 bases, with 10 bases between. Germline V gene lookup returns CDR1 MNHEY and CDR2 SMNVEV (reference sequence). CDR3: CASSLEGDNEQYF. Here the CDR3 DNA reads TGTGCCAGCAGTTTAGAGGGGGACAACGAGCAGTACTTC.

This chain joins TRBV30 and TRBJ2-1; 11 bases fit TRBD2. The CDR3 is made up of 13 amino acids. V was clipped by 5 bases and J by 5 bases; unmatched bases: 2. Germline V gene data show CDR1 as GTSNPN and CDR2 as SVGIG (reference sequence). CDR3 sequence (DNA): TGTGCCTGGGGGGGACTAGCGGACAATGAGCAGTTCTTC. It yields the protein CAWGGLADNEQFF.

The chain employs TRBV7-2 and TRBJ1-3, with 8 positions matching TRBD1. Germline values: CDR1 SGHTA, CDR2 FQGNSA. The junction had 14 bases not matched to a gene; V was cut back by 3 bases and J by 4 bases. This CDR3 is 18 amino acids long. CDR3 in amino acids: CASSFNGMGTGGGNTIYF. CDR3 nucleotide sequence: TGTGCCAGCAGCTTTAACGGAATGGGGACAGGTGGGGGAAACACCATATATTTT.

This clone was counted once. The J gene is TRBJ1-2, the V gene TRBV10-3, with TRBD1 matching 11 bases. This CDR3 has 14 amino acids. The J segment lost 7 bases and the V segment lost 4 bases, leaving 5 bases of the junction unmatched. Germline V gene lookup returns CDR1 ENHRY and CDR2 SYGVKD. CDR3 in amino acids: CAISGGQGARGYTF. CDR3 coding DNA: TGTGCCATCAGTGGAGGACAGGGGGCACGTGGCTACACCTTC.

The chain recombines TRBV5-1 with TRBJ2-1; possibly TRBD1 for D (6 bases). Germline assignment: CDR1 SGHRS and CDR2 YFSETQ. V lost 0 bases to trimming and J lost 7 bases, with 17 bases between them. This CDR3 spans 16 amino acids. The CDR3 protein is CASSLASTGVPNEQFF. CDR3 sequence (DNA): TGCGCCAGCAGCTTGGCCTCGACAGGCGTCCCAAATGAGCAGTTCTTC.

The chain couples TRBV5-1 to TRBJ2-1; D uncertain. This CDR3 is built from 15 residues. Germline loops: CDR1 SGHRS, CDR2 YFSETQ. The ends were cut back, 4 bases at V and 0 bases at J, with 11 bases in the middle. CDR3 region: CASSVLKNSYNEQFF. Here the CDR3 DNA reads TGCGCCAGCAGCGTCCTTAAAAACTCCTACAATGAGCAGTTCTTC.

The chain uses TRBV6-1 and TRBJ1-5; 7 bases fit TRBD1. With V trimmed by 7 bases and J by 2 bases, 5 bases remained unmatched. Per the germline V gene, CDR1 is MNHNS and CDR2 is SASEGT. The length of the CDR3 is 14 residues. CDR3 coding DNA: TGTGCCAGCACTCGAACAGGGGGCAATCAGCCCCAGCATTTT. It translates to CASTRTGGNQPQHF.

The chain couples TRBV19 to TRBJ2-7, with TRBD1 identical over 7 bases. Germline trimming cut 10 bases from V and 0 bases from J; bases unmatched to any gene: 12. The CDR3 has 15 amino acids. CDR1 and CDR2 from the germline V gene are LNHDA and SQIVND (reference sequence). The CDR3 sequence: CATSWAGTDSYEQYF. CDR3 in DNA: TGTGCCACATCATGGGCCGGGACAGACTCCTACGAGCAGTACTTC.

This clone was observed a handful of times. The chain combines TRBV11-2 with TRBJ1-5, with a weak D call TRBD1 (5 bases). Germline V gene sequence: CDR1 SGHAT, CDR2 FQNNGV. Trimming shortened V by 0 bases and J by 7 bases, and 16 bases separated the two germline ends. This CDR3 spans 16 amino acids. The CDR3 is CASSLESQGGIQPQHF. The DNA of the CDR3 is TGTGCCAGCAGCTTAGAAAGTCAGGGAGGAATACAGCCCCAGCATTTT.

The V and J genes are TRBV7-2 and TRBJ2-3; D is possibly TRBD2 (6 bases). The V gene's germline CDR1 is SGHTA and CDR2 FQGNSA. The V end was cut by 0 bases, the J end by 7 bases, with 17 bases between. The CDR3 loop spans 16 amino acids. CDR3: CASSLAGTGGMNTQYF. CDR3 nucleotide sequence: TGTGCCAGCAGCTTAGCAGGGACTGGCGGTATGAATACGCAGTATTTT.

This chain joins TRBV6-5 and TRBJ2-7; 8 bases map to TRBD1. Germline V gene data show CDR1 as MNHEY and CDR2 as SVGAGI. The J segment lost 3 bases and the V segment lost 5 bases, leaving 9 bases of the junction unmatched. The CDR3 runs to 15 residues. In DNA form, the CDR3 reads TGTGCCAGCAGTCTAACCGGGACAGGAGACTACGAGCAGTACTTC. Its protein is CASSLTGTGDYEQYF.

V gene TRBV11-2 combines with J gene TRBJ1-2; tentatively, D is TRBD1 (6 bases). This CDR3 has 17 amino acids. The germline V gene encodes CDR1 SGHAT and CDR2 FQNNGV. V was clipped by 1 base and J by 2 bases, with 17 bases between them. CDR3 nucleotide sequence: TGTGCCAGCAGCTTAGTTTGGAGGCAGGGGTTCAACTATGGCTACACCTTC. Translation gives CASSLVWRQGFNYGYTF.

The chain joins TRBV25-1 to TRBJ2-5; D not resolved. Germline values: CDR1 MGHDK, CDR2 SYGVNS. There are 13 residues in the CDR3. Trimming took off 4 bases at V and 1 base at J, with 7 bases between the two ends. CDR3 region: CASSGAGQETQYF. The CDR3 DNA reads TGTGCCAGCAGTGGGGCAGGCCAAGAGACCCAGTACTTC.

This clone showed up just a few times. The J gene is TRBJ2-2, the V gene TRBV21-1; the D segment call TRBD2 is taken from the table without a DNA check. TRBV21-1 is recorded as a pseudogene. The CDR3 sequence is 15 residues long. The CDR3 DNA reads TGTGCCAGCAGCAAAGGACTAGCGGGAGCCGGGGAGCTGTTTTTT. It specifies CASSKGLAGAGELFF.

This chain links TRBV30 with TRBJ2-7; TRBD1 aligns across 8 bases. The CDR3 covers 12 residues. Germline V lookup: CDR1 GTSNPN, CDR2 SVGIG (reference sequence). The V segment lost 4 bases and the J segment 2 bases; nucleotides outside the gene matches: 1. The CDR3 nucleotides are TGTGCCTGGACAGGGGGCACCTACGAGCAGTACTTC. This sequence encodes CAWTGGTYEQYF. Full variable domain (rest looked up from reference TRBV30 and TRBJ2-7): SQTIHQWPATLVQPVGSPLSLECTVEGTSNPNLYWYRQAAGRGLQLLFYSVGIGQISSEVPQNLSASRPQDRQFILSSKKLLLSDSGFYLCAWTGGTYEQYFGPGTRLTVT.

The rearrangement uses TRBV7-9 and TRBJ2-5; D might be TRBD2 (6 bases). The V and J ends lost 8 bases and 5 bases respectively, with 18 bases between them. CDR1 and CDR2 from the germline V gene are SEHNR and FQNEAQ (reference sequence). The CDR3 totals 14 residues. Written as DNA, the CDR3 is TGTGCCAGCTGTCAGGCGGGGTCCGTGGAGACCCAGTACTTC. Its protein is CASCQAGSVETQYF.

This chain uses TRBV7-3 with TRBJ1-2; unclear D gene. Germline lookup yields CDR1 SGHTA and CDR2 FQGTGA. Trimming took off 1 base at V and 8 bases at J, with 14 bases between the two ends. The CDR3 totals 14 residues. The CDR3 is CASSLNSGGGGYTF. CDR3 bases: TGTGCCAGCAGCTTAAATTCGGGAGGCGGGGGCTACACCTTC.

The CDR3 nucleotides read TGCGCCAGCAGCTTAGCTTATATGAACACTGAAGCTTTCTTT. This codes for CASSLAYMNTEAFF. V and J are TRBV5-1 and TRBJ1-1; no clear D. The germline gives CDR1 SGHRS, CDR2 YFSETQ. V dropped 2 bases and J dropped 0 bases, with 8 bases sitting between them. The CDR3 has 14 residues.

The rearrangement joins TRBV11-2 to TRBJ2-7; D is ambiguous. The CDR3 consists of 12 residues. Per the germline V gene, CDR1 is SGHAT and CDR2 is FQNNGV. V dropped 3 bases and J dropped 3 bases, with 6 bases sitting between them. The CDR3 protein is CASSFAGYEQYF. CDR3 in DNA: TGTGCCAGCAGCTTTGCAGGCTACGAGCAGTACTTC.

V is TRBV2 and J is TRBJ2-7; D gene ambiguous. The germline V gene encodes CDR1 SNHLY and CDR2 FYNNEI. V lost 1 base to trimming and J lost 0 bases, with 7 bases between them. The CDR3 contains 14 residues. Here the CDR3 DNA reads TGTGCCAGCAGTGAAGTGCAGATCTCCTACGAGCAGTACTTC. Protein: CASSEVQISYEQYF.

The chain links TRBV29-1 to TRBJ1-5; perhaps TRBD1 as D (5 bases). The germline V gene has CDR1 SQVTM and CDR2 ANQGSEA. V lost 4 bases, J lost 0 bases, and 13 bases lay in between. The CDR3 runs 15 residues. CDR3 nucleotides: TGCAGCGTTGGGACGACAGCCGATAGCAATCAGCCCCAGCATTTT. Its translation: CSVGTTADSNQPQHF.

The genes are TRBV30 and TRBJ2-7; 7 positions match TRBD2. The junction had 17 bases not matched to a gene; V was cut back by 3 bases and J by 6 bases. The CDR3 spans 16 residues. Germline V gene data show CDR1 as GTSNPN and CDR2 as SVGIG (reference sequence). CDR3 protein: CAWRESGGREYGEQYF. As DNA, the CDR3 is TGTGCCTGGAGGGAATCGGGGGGACGGGAATATGGCGAGCAGTACTTC.

The chain uses TRBV7-9 and TRBJ1-5, with no clear D. V dropped 5 bases and J dropped 5 bases, with 10 bases sitting between them. Germline V gene sequence: CDR1 SEHNR, CDR2 FQNEAQ (reference sequence). The CDR3 spans 13 residues. The CDR3 coding sequence is TGTGCCAGCAGCGCAAGCCCTTATCAGCCCCAGCATTTT. This gives the protein CASSASPYQPQHF.